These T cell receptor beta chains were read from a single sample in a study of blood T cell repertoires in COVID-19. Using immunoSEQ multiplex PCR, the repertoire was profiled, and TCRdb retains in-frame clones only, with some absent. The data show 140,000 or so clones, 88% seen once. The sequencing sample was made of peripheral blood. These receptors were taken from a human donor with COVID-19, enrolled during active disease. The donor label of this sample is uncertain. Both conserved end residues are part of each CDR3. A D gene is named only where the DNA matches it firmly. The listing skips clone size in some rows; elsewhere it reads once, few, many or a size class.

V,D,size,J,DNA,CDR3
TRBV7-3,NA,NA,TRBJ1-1,TGTGCCAGCAGCTTACAAGGATCCCCGGCGGCTGAAGCTTTCTTT,CASSLQGSPAAEAFF
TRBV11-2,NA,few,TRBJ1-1,TGTGCCAGCAGCTTAGCGGGAACTGAAGCTTTCTTT,CASSLAGTEAFF
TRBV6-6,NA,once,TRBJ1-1,TGTGCCAGCAGTTACACGGGGGGGAGGGGCACTGAAGCTTTCTTT,CASSYTGGRGTEAFF
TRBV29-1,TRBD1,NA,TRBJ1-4,TGCAGCGCCGGAGGTATGGACAGGGGAAATGAAAAACTGTTTTTT,CSAGGMDRGNEKLFF
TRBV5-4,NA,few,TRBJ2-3,TGTGCCAGCAGCTTTGAGACCGCGGATGGTACGCAGTATTTT,CASSFETADGTQYF
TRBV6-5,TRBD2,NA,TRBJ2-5,TGTGCCAGCAGTTACTCGGGACTAGCGCATCAAGAGACCCAGTACTTC,CASSYSGLAHQETQYF
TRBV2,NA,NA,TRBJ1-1,TGTGCCAGCAGTGGAACCCCGGGGGCTTTCTTT,CASSGTPGAFF
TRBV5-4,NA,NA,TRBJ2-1,TGTGCCAGCAGCTCTCCCCGAGGGACTTCAAGCTCCTACAATGAGCAGTTCTTC,CASSSPRGTSSSYNEQFF
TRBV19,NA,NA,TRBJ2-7,TGTGCCAGTTCTTCGACGGGAGTGGTGGAAGGCGAGCAGTACTTC,CASSSTGVVEGEQYF
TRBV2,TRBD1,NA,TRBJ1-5,TGTGCCAGCAGTGAACGCAGGGGGCACGATCAGCCCCAGCATTTT,CASSERRGHDQPQHF
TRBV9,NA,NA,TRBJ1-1,TGTGCCAGCGCCAGAGGAGGGGATAACACTGAAGCTTTCTTT,CASARGGDNTEAFF
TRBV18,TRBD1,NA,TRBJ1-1,TGTGCCAGCTCACCACCGGACAGGGCAGTGACTTTCTTT,CASSPPDRAVTFF
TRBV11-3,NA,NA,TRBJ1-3,TGTGCCAGCAGCGACAGATTCTCTGGAAACACCATATATTTT,CASSDRFSGNTIYF
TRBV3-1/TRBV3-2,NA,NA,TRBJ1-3,TGTGCCAGCAGCCAAGACAATCTAGGAAACACCATATATTTT,CASSQDNLGNTIYF
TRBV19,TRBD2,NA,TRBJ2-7,TGTGCCAGTAGTATATCCAGCGGGGGTTCCTACGAGCAGTACTTC,CASSISSGGSYEQYF
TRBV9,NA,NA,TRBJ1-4,TGTGCCAGCAGCCGTAGTTCGGGGATTAATGAAAAACTGTTTTTT,CASSRSSGINEKLFF
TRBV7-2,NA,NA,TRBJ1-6,TGTGCCAGCAGCCTCTGGGGGGTCCGGATTAATTCACCCCTCCACTTT,CASSLWGVRINSPLHF
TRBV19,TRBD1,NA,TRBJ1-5,TGTGCCAGTAGTTTTCCGACAGGGAATCAGCCCCAGCATTTT,CASSFPTGNQPQHF
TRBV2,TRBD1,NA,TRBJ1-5,TGTGCCAGCAGCTGGACAGGAGATCAGCCCCAGCATTTT,CASSWTGDQPQHF
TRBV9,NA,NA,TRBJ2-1,TGTGCCAGCAGCGGCAGGGTAAATGAGCAGTTCTTC,CASSGRVNEQFF
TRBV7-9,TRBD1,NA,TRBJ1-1,TGTGCCAGCAGCTCCACAGGGGCTGAAGCTTTCTTT,CASSSTGAEAFF
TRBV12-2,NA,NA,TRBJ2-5,TGTGCAAGTCGCTCCCATAGTATTCTGGACAGGGGGCTTTACCCTAAAGAGACCCAGTACTTC,CASRSHSILDRGLYPKETQYF
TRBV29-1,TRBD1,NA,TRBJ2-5,TGCAGCGTCCTGACAGGGGGCATGGAGACCCAGTACTTC,CSVLTGGMETQYF
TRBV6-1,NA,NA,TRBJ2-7,TGTGCCAGCAGTGAAATTAGGGGCGACGAGCAGTACTTC,CASSEIRGDEQYF
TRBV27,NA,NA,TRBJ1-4,TGTGCCAGCAGTAACTCAGGGGTAGGCGAAAAACTGTTTTTT,CASSNSGVGEKLFF
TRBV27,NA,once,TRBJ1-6,TGTGCCAGCAGTTTGTCAGCGGAGCCCTATAATTCACCCCTCCACTTT,CASSLSAEPYNSPLHF
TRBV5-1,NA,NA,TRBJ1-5,TGCGCCAGCAGCTTGGAAGGGGAAAAGGTCCAGCCCCAGCATTTT,CASSLEGEKVQPQHF
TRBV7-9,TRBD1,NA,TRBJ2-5,TGTGCCAGCAGCCTAGGGGGCAGGGAGACCCAGTACTTC,CASSLGGRETQYF
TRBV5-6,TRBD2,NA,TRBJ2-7,TGTGCCAGCAGCTTGTGGCAGCTAGCGGGCTACGAGCAGTACTTC,CASSLWQLAGYEQYF
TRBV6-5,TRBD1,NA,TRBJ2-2,TGTGCCAGCAGCCGGGACAGGGGGAGGGAGCTGTTTTTT,CASSRDRGRELFF
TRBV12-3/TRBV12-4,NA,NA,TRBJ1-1,TGTGCCAGCAGTCGACAGTTTAACACTGAAGCTTTCTTT,CASSRQFNTEAFF
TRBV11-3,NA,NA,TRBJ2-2,TGTGCCAGCAGCTTAGGGGGAGAAAACACCGGGGAGCTGTTTTTT,CASSLGGENTGELFF
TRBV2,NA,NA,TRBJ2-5,TGTGCCAGCAGGGGGGGGCCGGAGAAAGAGACCCAGTACTTC,CASRGGPEKETQYF
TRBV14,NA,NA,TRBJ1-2,TGTGCCAGCAGTCCAAGATGGGGGCAAGCCTCCTCGAGGTATGGCTACACCTTC,CASSPRWGQASSRYGYTF
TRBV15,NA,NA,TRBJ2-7,TGTGCCACCAGCAGAGACCCCCGGAGCTCCTACGAGCAGTACTTC,CATSRDPRSSYEQYF
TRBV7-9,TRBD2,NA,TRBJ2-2,TGTGCTTGCCCTAGCGGGGGGGCGAGGACCGGGGAGCTGTTTTTT,CACPSGGARTGELFF
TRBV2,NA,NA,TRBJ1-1,TGTGCCAGCAGGTCCCAAAGAGACACTGAAGCTTTCTTT,CASRSQRDTEAFF
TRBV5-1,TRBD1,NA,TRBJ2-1,TGCGCCAGCAGCTTGGGCCAACCGGGACAGGGATACAATGAGCAGTTCTTC,CASSLGQPGQGYNEQFF
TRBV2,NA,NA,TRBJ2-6,TGTGCCAGCAGTGATTCAGGGGCTGGGGCCAACGTCCTGACTTTC,CASSDSGAGANVLTF
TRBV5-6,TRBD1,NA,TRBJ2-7,TGTGCCAGCAGCGTCAGGGGGAGCGCCTCCTACGAGCAGTACTTC,CASSVRGSASYEQYF
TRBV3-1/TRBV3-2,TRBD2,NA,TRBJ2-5,TGTGCCAGCAGCCAAGAACTAGCGGGAATTAGAGAGACCCAGTACTTC,CASSQELAGIRETQYF
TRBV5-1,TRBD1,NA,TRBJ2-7,TGCGCCAGCAGCGCCAGGGGGCGATCCAACGAGCAGTACTTC,CASSARGRSNEQYF
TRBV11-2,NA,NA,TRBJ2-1,TGTGCCAGCAGCTTGGACAGCCTTCCTTTTAGTGGCAATGAGCAGTTCTTC,CASSLDSLPFSGNEQFF
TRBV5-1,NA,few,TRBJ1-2,TGCGCCAGCTCCACTGATCCCGGATCGGGCTATGGCTACACCTTC,CASSTDPGSGYGYTF
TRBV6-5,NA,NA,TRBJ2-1,TGTGCCAGCAGCTTAAGGATGGGCGATGAGCAGTTCTTC,CASSLRMGDEQFF
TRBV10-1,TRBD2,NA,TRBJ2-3,TGCGCCAGCAGCCCCTCCAGCGGGGGGGCTGATACGCAGTATTTT,CASSPSSGGADTQYF
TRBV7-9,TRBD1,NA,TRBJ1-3,TGTGCCAGCAGCTTCTTAGACAGGGGGCTTCATCCCTCTGGAAACACCATATATTTT,CASSFLDRGLHPSGNTIYF